This is a list of T cell receptor beta chains from one sample in a study of T-cell memory formation after mild COVID-19. TCRdb used MiXCR to reprocess the 5' RACE reads, holding one entry per CDR3 protein. The data contain approximately 300,000 distinct CDR3 sequences, approximately 7.6% of them seen just once; the ten biggest clones take up roughly 22%. The sequencing sample was made of PBMCs or a T cell subset sorted from them (not recorded which). These receptors were taken from a young man who had mild COVID-19 (a few samples of this study predate the infection). Cell type and time point are not known. Both conserved end residues are part of each CDR3. A D gene is named only where the DNA matches it firmly. A clone size is listed for some rows: how often the clone was seen (once, few, many), or a class if it is expanded.

length: 15
V: TRBV12-3/TRBV12-4
size: many
J: TRBJ1-3
D: .
DNA: TGTGCCAGCAAAGGTCGACCGAACTCTGGAAACACCATATATTTT
CDR3: CASKGRPNSGNTIYF

length: 13
V: TRBV7-2
size: many
J: TRBJ1-1
D: .
DNA: TGTGCCAGCAGCTCATTGATGAACACTGAAGCTTTCTTT
CDR3: CASSSLMNTEAFF

length: 16
V: TRBV6-5
size: .
J: TRBJ2-4
D: .
DNA: TGTGCCAGCAGTTACTCGAGTGGGGGAGCCAAAAACATTCAGTACTTC
CDR3: CASSYSSGGAKNIQYF

length: 15
V: TRBV15
size: .
J: TRBJ1-3
D: .
DNA: TGTGCCACCAGCCAGAGACGGGACATTGGAAACACCATATATTTT
CDR3: CATSQRRDIGNTIYF

length: 17
V: TRBV27
size: .
J: TRBJ2-3
D: .
DNA: TGTGCCAGCAGTTTGAGTGGGGGGGCATTTCTCACAGACACGCAGTATTTT
CDR3: CASSLSGGAFLTDTQYF

length: 17
V: TRBV7-2
size: few
J: TRBJ2-7
D: .
DNA: TGTGCCAGCAGCTTAAAGTTATTGGAGGGGTGGCCCTACGAGCAGTACTTC
CDR3: CASSLKLLEGWPYEQYF

length: 14
V: TRBV6-5
size: few
J: TRBJ1-2
D: .
DNA: TGTGCCAGCACTTCAAGCCCGGACACCCGGGGCTACACCTTC
CDR3: CASTSSPDTRGYTF

length: 14
V: TRBV7-2
size: .
J: TRBJ1-1
D: .
DNA: TGTGCCAGCAGCCCCCAGGGGTCGGAGACTGAAGCTTTCTTT
CDR3: CASSPQGSETEAFF

length: 19
V: TRBV4-3
size: .
J: TRBJ2-5
D: TRBD2
DNA: TGCGCCAGCAGCCAAGGAGTGACTAGCGGGGGGGCCTCCAAAGAGACCCAGTACTTC
CDR3: CASSQGVTSGGASKETQYF

length: 13
V: TRBV6-5
size: few
J: TRBJ2-3
D: .
DNA: TGTGCCAGCAGCTCAGTGACCGGGGCGACGCAGTATTTT
CDR3: CASSSVTGATQYF

length: 14
V: TRBV24-1
size: few
J: TRBJ2-5
D: TRBD2
DNA: TGTGCCACCAGTACGGGGGGGTGGGGAGAGACCCAGTACTTC
CDR3: CATSTGGWGETQYF

length: 15
V: TRBV18
size: few
J: TRBJ1-2
D: .
DNA: TGTGCCAGCTCACCAACGACGAAAGGAACCTATGGCTACACCTTC
CDR3: CASSPTTKGTYGYTF

length: 13
V: TRBV5-8
size: many
J: TRBJ2-1
D: TRBD2
DNA: TGTGCCAGCAGCTTGGTAGCGGGGGATGAGCAGTTCTTC
CDR3: CASSLVAGDEQFF

length: 14
V: TRBV4-3
size: few
J: TRBJ1-2
D: .
DNA: TGCGCCAGCAGCCAAGATCAGGGGAGCTATGGCTACACCTTC
CDR3: CASSQDQGSYGYTF

length: 14
V: TRBV2
size: .
J: TRBJ2-3
D: .
DNA: TGTGCCAGCAGTGATGGACTTAGCACAGATACGCAGTATTTT
CDR3: CASSDGLSTDTQYF

length: 11
V: TRBV6-6
size: .
J: TRBJ2-1
D: .
DNA: TGTGCCAGCAGTAGTAGGTGGGAGCAGTTCTTC
CDR3: CASSSRWEQFF

length: 15
V: TRBV7-2
size: many
J: TRBJ1-2
D: TRBD1
DNA: TGTGCCAGCAGCGCAGAGCCAGGGGGGAACTATGGCTACACCTTC
CDR3: CASSAEPGGNYGYTF

length: 15
V: TRBV18
size: .
J: TRBJ1-4
D: TRBD1
DNA: TGTGCCAGCTCACCTCCGGGACAGCTTAATGAAAAACTGTTTTTT
CDR3: CASSPPGQLNEKLFF

length: 16
V: TRBV28
size: few
J: TRBJ2-3
D: .
DNA: TGTGCCAGCAGTGGCTGGGGTACACCTAGCACAGATACGCAGTATTTT
CDR3: CASSGWGTPSTDTQYF

length: 16
V: TRBV7-8
size: few
J: TRBJ1-6
D: TRBD1
DNA: TGTGCCAGCAGCTTACAGGGGGCGGGGGATAATTCACCCCTCCACTTT
CDR3: CASSLQGAGDNSPLHF

length: 14
V: TRBV3-1
size: .
J: TRBJ2-7
D: .
DNA: TGTGCCAGCAAAACAGGGGAGGGGTCCTACGAGCAGTACTTC
CDR3: CASKTGEGSYEQYF

length: 17
V: TRBV28
size: few
J: TRBJ2-3
D: TRBD1
DNA: TGTGCCAGCAGTCTGAGGGTTACAGGGGACCACACAGATACGCAGTATTTT
CDR3: CASSLRVTGDHTDTQYF

length: 15
V: TRBV28
size: many
J: TRBJ2-5
D: TRBD2
DNA: TGTGCCAGCAGTTTCCCCTCTGGGACTATAGAGACCCAGTACTTC
CDR3: CASSFPSGTIETQYF

length: 13
V: TRBV2
size: many
J: TRBJ1-1
D: .
DNA: TGTGCCAGCAGAGAAAACAGGAACACTGAAGCTTTCTTT
CDR3: CASRENRNTEAFF

length: 14
V: TRBV12-5
size: many
J: TRBJ2-3
D: .
DNA: TGTGCTAGTGGACCCGGGACGGACACAGATACGCAGTATTTT
CDR3: CASGPGTDTDTQYF

length: 15
V: TRBV28
size: many
J: TRBJ1-1
D: .
DNA: TGTGCCAGCAGTCTACGTGGAGGGGCGAACACTGAAGCTTTCTTT
CDR3: CASSLRGGANTEAFF

length: 14
V: TRBV6-5
size: .
J: TRBJ2-2
D: .
DNA: TGTGCCAGCAGCAAAGGTCCGAACACCGGGGAGCTGTTTTTT
CDR3: CASSKGPNTGELFF

length: 14
V: TRBV5-1
size: many
J: TRBJ1-5
D: TRBD1
DNA: TGCGCCAGCAGCGCGGACAGGGTCAATCAGCCCCAGCATTTT
CDR3: CASSADRVNQPQHF

length: 14
V: TRBV4-2
size: many
J: TRBJ2-6
D: .
DNA: TGTGCCAGCAGCCAAGGACCTGGGGCCAACGTCCTGACTTTC
CDR3: CASSQGPGANVLTF

length: 12
V: TRBV28
size: .
J: TRBJ1-2
D: .
DNA: TGTGCCAGCACTAAACAGCATTATGGCTACACCTTC
CDR3: CASTKQHYGYTF

length: 15
V: TRBV20-1
size: .
J: TRBJ2-3
D: .
DNA: TGCAGTGCTTTACCGCCCGCCGGGGGCACAGATACGCAGTATTTT
CDR3: CSALPPAGGTDTQYF

length: 14
V: TRBV5-1
size: .
J: TRBJ2-5
D: .
DNA: TGCGCCAGCAGCTCGGGGGCCGGGCAAGAGACCCAGTACTTC
CDR3: CASSSGAGQETQYF

length: 13
V: TRBV7-3
size: .
J: TRBJ1-1
D: .
DNA: TGTGCCAGCAAAGCGTCAGGCGGCACTGAAGCTTTCTTT
CDR3: CASKASGGTEAFF

length: 15
V: TRBV4-1
size: .
J: TRBJ1-5
D: TRBD1
DNA: TGCGCCAGCAGCCCGAACTCGGGACAGAATCAGCCCCAGCATTTT
CDR3: CASSPNSGQNQPQHF

length: 15
V: TRBV6-5
size: .
J: TRBJ2-3
D: TRBD2
DNA: TGTGCCAGCAGTTACACTAGCGGGGGGGCAGATACGCAGTATTTT
CDR3: CASSYTSGGADTQYF

length: 13
V: TRBV29-1
size: .
J: TRBJ2-7
D: .
DNA: TGCAGCGTAGTTAAAAGTGATTCCTACGAGCAGTACTTC
CDR3: CSVVKSDSYEQYF

length: 13
V: TRBV7-2
size: many
J: TRBJ1-1
D: .
DNA: TGTGCCAGCAGCTTAGCCCTGAACACTGAAGCTTTCTTT
CDR3: CASSLALNTEAFF

length: 15
V: TRBV10-3
size: few
J: TRBJ2-3
D: TRBD2
DNA: TGTGCCATCAAACCCCTCGGGGGGGGGACAGATACGCAGTATTTT
CDR3: CAIKPLGGGTDTQYF

length: 15
V: TRBV7-4
size: many
J: TRBJ2-1
D: TRBD2
DNA: TGTGCCAGCACCATCTATGGGACTAGCTACAATGAGCAGTTCTTC
CDR3: CASTIYGTSYNEQFF

length: 15
V: TRBV7-3
size: many
J: TRBJ2-5
D: TRBD2
DNA: TGTGCCAGCAGCTCACTAGCGGGGAATCAAGAGACCCAGTACTTC
CDR3: CASSSLAGNQETQYF

length: 15
V: TRBV20-1
size: .
J: TRBJ1-2
D: .
DNA: TGCAGTGCTAGAGATACGGAAGGGTTGATCTATGGCTACACCTTC
CDR3: CSARDTEGLIYGYTF

length: 17
V: TRBV24-1
size: .
J: TRBJ2-3
D: TRBD2
DNA: TGTGCCACCAGTGGCCCCCCTACACTAGCGATCACAGATACGCAGTATTTT
CDR3: CATSGPPTLAITDTQYF

length: 15
V: TRBV6-2/TRBV6-3
size: few
J: TRBJ1-5
D: TRBD1
DNA: TGTGCCAGCAGTTACCGGGGCCAGGGGGTCCGGCCCCAGCATTTT
CDR3: CASSYRGQGVRPQHF

length: 13
V: TRBV6-1
size: .
J: TRBJ1-2
D: .
DNA: TGTGCCAGCAGTGAACAGGGCGACTATGGCTACACCTTC
CDR3: CASSEQGDYGYTF

length: 19
V: TRBV9
size: few
J: TRBJ2-2
D: TRBD2
DNA: TGTGCCAGCAGCTTCTCCGGGACTAGCGGGGGGCCGCGCACCGGGGAGCTGTTTTTT
CDR3: CASSFSGTSGGPRTGELFF

length: 16
V: TRBV9
size: .
J: TRBJ1-3
D: .
DNA: TGTGCCAGCAGCGTAGCTAATCCAGGGTCTGGAAACACCATATATTTT
CDR3: CASSVANPGSGNTIYF

length: 13
V: TRBV27
size: many
J: TRBJ1-2
D: .
DNA: TGTGCCAGCAGTTTCACGGGGAACTATGGCTACACCTTC
CDR3: CASSFTGNYGYTF

length: 14
V: TRBV5-1
size: .
J: TRBJ2-3
D: TRBD1
DNA: TGCGCCAGCAGTTGGGGACAGGGGTTCGATACGCAGTATTTT
CDR3: CASSWGQGFDTQYF

length: 18
V: TRBV10-3
size: .
J: TRBJ1-6
D: .
DNA: TGTGCCATCAGAAGTCCCCCGGCTGGGACAAGCTATAATTCACCCCTCCACTTT
CDR3: CAIRSPPAGTSYNSPLHF